The 11 T cell receptor beta chains below come from one sample, sequenced in a study of T cells in Graves' hyperthyroidism and ophthalmopathy. Amplified TCR beta CDR3 regions derived from RNA transcripts. During a first-round RT-PCR of the TCR CDR3, the HTBI primer set was used. TCRdb re-called the multiplex PCR reads through MiXCR, storing one row per CDR3 protein. Of hundreds of thousands of distinct CDR3 sequences listed, approximately 14% are singletons. Material for sequencing was blood. These receptors were obtained from a woman younger than 35 with Graves' hyperthyroidism.

The V call is TRBV19, the J call TRBJ2-2, with 7 bases fitting TRBD2. J lost 3 bases, V lost 6 bases, and 7 bases had no gene match. Germline V gives CDR1 LNHDA, CDR2 SQIVND (reference sequence). This CDR3 comprises 15 residues. CDR3 amino acids: CASRELADDTGELFF. CDR3 coding DNA: TGTGCCAGTAGGGAGCTAGCGGACGACACCGGGGAGCTGTTTTTT. Variable domain in full (rest from reference TRBV19 and TRBJ2-2): DGGITQSPKYLFRKEGQNVTLSCEQNLNHDAMYWYRQDPGQGLRLIYYSQIVNDFQKGDIAEGYSVSREKKESFPLTVTSAQKNPTAFYLCASRELADDTGELFFGEGSRLTVL.

A few counts support this clonotype. CDR3 residues: CSASGLANEKQFF. CDR3 DNA: TGCAGTGCTAGTGGTCTAGCCAATGAAAAGCAGTTCTTC. The rearrangement uses TRBV20-1 and TRBJ2-1; D perhaps matches TRBD2 (5 bases). CDR3 length: 13 residues. Germline V gene sequence: CDR1 DFQATT, CDR2 SNEGSKA (reference sequence). V lost 3 bases and J 11 bases, leaving 17 bases between the germline ends.

The table lists this clonotype with many counts. The V call is TRBV6-1, the J call TRBJ1-5; D is undetermined. This CDR3 is 13 amino acids long. The V end was cut by 9 bases, the J end by 5 bases, with 14 bases between. Germline CDR1 and CDR2: MNHNS and SASEGT. CDR3 DNA: TGTGCCAGTCGCTCTGGAGCGGATCAGCCCCAGCATTTT. It translates to CASRSGADQPQHF.

This clonotype was picked up a small number of times. The rearrangement joins TRBV11-2 to TRBJ2-5, with D perhaps given as TRBD1 or TRBD2 (5 bases each). CDR3 length equals 13 residues. Germline-derived CDR1 and CDR2 are SGHAT and FQNNGV. V lost 3 bases, J lost 5 bases, and 10 bases lay in between. CDR3 in DNA: TGTGCCAGCAGCTTGGGGGTGCGGGAGACCCAGTACTTC. Amino acids: CASSLGVRETQYF. The full variable domain, rest sourced from reference TRBV11-2 and TRBJ2-5, is EAGVAQSPRYKIIEKRQSVAFWCNPISGHATLYWYQQILGQGPKLLIQFQNNGVVDDSQLPKDRFSAERLKGVDSTLKIQPAKLEDSAVYLCASSLGVRETQYFGPGTRLLVL.

J is TRBJ1-3 and V is TRBV28; no firm D call. Looked up from germline, CDR1 is MDHEN and CDR2 is SYDVKM. The CDR3 runs 14 residues. V was trimmed by 10 bases and J by 4 bases, leaving 17 bases between them. The CDR3 DNA follows: TGTGCCACTTTACTCGGAGGTTCAGGAAACACCATATATTTT. As protein: CATLLGGSGNTIYF.

Concerning this clonotype itself: One junction end does not reproduce the germline sequence, and a read error may be involved. V is TRBV19 and J is TRBJ2-4; no clear D gene. The CDR3 spans 15 residues. Germline V lookup: CDR1 LNHDA, CDR2 SQIVND (reference sequence). As DNA, the CDR3 is TGTGCCAGCACACCCCGGGCGGACGGTGAAAAAATTCAGTACTTC. This translates into CASTPRADGEKIQYF. The full variable domain, its missing parts supplied by reference TRBV19 and TRBJ2-4, is DGGITQSPKYLFRKEGQNVTLSCEQNLNHDAMYWYRQDPGQGLRLIYYSQIVNDFQKGDIAEGYSVSREKKESFPLTVTSAQKNPTAFYLCASTPRADGEKIQYFGAGTRLSVL.

The chain is built from TRBV20-1 and TRBJ2-1; D possibly matches TRBD1 or TRBD2 (5 bases each). The CDR3 totals 10 residues. Germline V CDR1 and CDR2: DFQATT, SNEGSKA (reference sequence). V lost 6 bases, J lost 10 bases, and 10 bases lay in between. As DNA, the CDR3 is TGCAGTGCGCCGGGACGGGAGCAGTTCTTC. This codes for CSAPGREQFF.

Many counts were recorded for this clonotype. The rearrangement links TRBV6-1 to TRBJ2-5; 7 bases fit TRBD1. From germline, CDR1 is MNHNS and CDR2 SASEGT. After removal of 0 bases from V and 3 bases from J, the junction contained 4 bases not matched to a gene. This CDR3 contains 15 residues. The CDR3 nucleotides are TGTGCCAGCAGTGAAGCTTCGGGACAGAAAGAGACCCAGTACTTC. It codes for CASSEASGQKETQYF.

This clonotype was picked up a small number of times. The genes are TRBV6-2 or TRBV6-3 and TRBJ2-1; 12 positions agree with TRBD2. Unmatched junction bases numbered 11, after V lost 6 bases and J lost 8 bases. Germline lookup yields CDR1 MNHEY and CDR2 SVGEGT. The CDR3 extends over 16 amino acids. CDR3 residues: CASRLPTSGSIHEQFF. The CDR3 DNA reads as TGTGCCAGCAGACTTCCGACTAGCGGGAGTATCCATGAGCAGTTCTTC.

V gene TRBV6-2 or TRBV6-3 combines with J gene TRBJ2-1; the match to TRBD2 covers 13 bases. The J call may be faulty, since TRBJ2-7 better matches the DNA end. The germline V gene encodes CDR1 MNHEY and CDR2 SVGEGT. The CDR3 is made up of 16 amino acids. The CDR3 loop reads CASTRLGLAGANEQYF. CDR3 bases: TGTGCCAGCACCCGGTTAGGACTAGCGGGAGCCAATGAGCAGTACTTC.

The sample holds many counts of this clonotype. The rearrangement uses TRBV7-8 and TRBJ2-7; TRBD1 might be the D (6 bases). The CDR3 totals 14 residues. V was shortened by 3 bases and J by 1 base, with 10 bases between the two germline ends. Germline V gene data show CDR1 as SGHVS and CDR2 as FQNEAQ. The chain's CDR3 is CASSFNRESYEQYF. CDR3 nucleotide sequence: TGTGCCAGCAGCTTCAACAGGGAATCCTACGAGCAGTACTTC.